These 29 T cell receptor beta chains share one sample of origin, sequenced in a study of tumor-infiltrating lymphocytes in glioblastoma multiforme. TCR beta libraries were built from RNA through three nested multiplex PCR rounds using modified ARM-PCR. TCRdb re-called the multiplex PCR reads with MiXCR, one entry per CDR3 protein. The table lists some 10,000 distinct CDR3 sequences, less than 75% of them singletons, with approximately 28% in the top ten. The sample taken for sequencing was brain tumor tissue. All receptors come from a male donor with glioblastoma.

Ten or more counts support this clonotype. This chain connects TRBV25-1 to TRBJ2-1, with D perhaps given as TRBD1 or TRBD2 (5 bases each). V gave up 3 bases and J gave up 5 bases, with 14 bases separating them. The CDR3 contains 15 residues. In germline, CDR1 is MGHDK, CDR2 SYGVNS. The CDR3 DNA is TGTGCCAGCAGTGATCGAGGGGTGGACCACAATGAGCAGTTCTTC. Its protein product is CASSDRGVDHNEQFF. Together with reference TRBV25-1 and TRBJ2-1, the CDR3 gives the full variable domain: EADIYQTPRYLVIGTGKKITLECSQTMGHDKMYWYQQDPGMELHLIHYSYGVNSTEKGDLSSESTVSRIRTEHFPLTLESARPSHTSQYLCASSDRGVDHNEQFFGPGTRLTVL.

With regard to this clonotype: Since no conserved phenylalanine or tryptophan closes the CDR3, a read error is the likely cause. The DNA is omitted, as the CDR3 cannot be located on it reliably, and the CDR3 follows TCRdb's listing. The V gene is TRBV29-1, the J gene TRBJ1-2. Germline V gives CDR1 SQVTM, CDR2 ANQGSEA. The CDR3 length equals 10 residues, ends included. The CDR3 loop reads CSVDQNGYTL.

The chain combines TRBV6-4 with TRBJ2-1, with a tentative D call TRBD2 (5 bases). Germline CDR1 is MRHNA and CDR2 is SNTAGT. CDR3 length: 12 amino acids. With 2 bases removed from V and 9 bases from J, the gap between germline ends came to 8 bases. In nucleotides, the CDR3 is TGTGCCAGCAGTGACGGGGAGAGTGAGCAGTTCTTC. Residues: CASSDGESEQFF.

On this clonotype: Germline is not matched at one junction end, which may reflect a read error. The rearrangement uses TRBV29-1 and TRBJ1-4; the D is unclear. The CDR3 spans 15 residues. Per the germline V gene, CDR1 is SQVTM and CDR2 is ANQGSEA. The CDR3 reads CSVRKTGSGLGKLLF. Here the CDR3 DNA reads TGCAGCGTTCGAAAAACCGGGTCCGGACTAGGAAAACTGCTTTTT.

Worth noting for this clonotype: Relative to the germline gene, one junction end is altered; a read error may explain this. The chain carries TRBV19 and TRBJ1-5; D not resolved. The germline V gene encodes CDR1 LNHDA and CDR2 SQIVND (reference sequence). This CDR3 has 17 residues. In nucleotides, the CDR3 is TGTGCCTGTAGTATAAGGGCCACCCGGATGTTCAATCAGCCCCAGCATTTT. Translated: CACSIRATRMFNQPQHF.

The chain combines TRBV11-2 with TRBJ2-4, with D perhaps matching TRBD1 (6 bases). The germline V gene encodes CDR1 SGHAT and CDR2 FQNNGV. Trimming stripped 1 base from V and 5 bases from J, with 9 bases between. The CDR3 runs to 14 residues. The DNA for the CDR3 is TGTGCCAGCAGCTTAGTTGCAGGGGAAAACATTCAGTACTTC. Translated, it gives CASSLVAGENIQYF.

V and J are TRBV29-1 and TRBJ2-1; TRBD2 is a possible D gene (5 bases). The germline CDR1 and CDR2 sequences are SQVTM and ANQGSEA. This CDR3 is 15 amino acids long. The V end was cut by 8 bases, the J end by 0 bases, with 17 bases between. The chain's CDR3 is CSSLRLWDSYNEQFF. DNA for the CDR3: TGCAGCTCCCTGAGACTATGGGACTCCTACAATGAGCAGTTCTTC.

This clonotype appeared many times. A read error may produce the germline difference seen at one junction end. The V gene is TRBV6-5, the J gene TRBJ2-1; possibly TRBD2 for D (6 bases). The CDR3 sequence is 17 residues long. In germline, CDR1 is MNHEY, CDR2 SVGAGI. CDR3 loop: CASSYSYRGSSYNEQSF. CDR3 sequence (DNA): TGTGCCAGCAGTTACTCGTATCGGGGGAGCTCCTACAATGAGCAGTCCTTC.

This clonotype was recorded at least ten times. V is TRBV2 and J is TRBJ1-1, with unresolved D. The CDR3 totals 15 residues. Deletions cut 3 bases from V and 0 bases from J, with 11 bases between. Germline loops: CDR1 SNHLY, CDR2 FYNNEI. The CDR3 coding sequence is TGTGCCAGCAGTGAGGATGGGTCGCTGAACACTGAAGCTTTCTTT. Protein product: CASSEDGSLNTEAFF. Based on the CDR3 plus reference TRBV2 and TRBJ1-1, the full variable domain is EPEVTQTPSHQVTQMGQEVILRCVPISNHLYFYWYRQILGQKVEFLVSFYNNEISEKSEIFDDQFSVERPDGSNFTLKIRSTKLEDSAMYFCASSEDGSLNTEAFFGQGTRLTVV.

The CDR3 spells CASSPGSWLTDTQYF. DNA of the CDR3: TGTGCCAGCAGTCCGGGAAGTTGGCTCACAGATACGCAGTATTTT. The chain combines TRBV12-3 or TRBV12-4 with TRBJ2-3, with a tentative D call TRBD2 (5 bases). Trimming shortened V by 5 bases and J by 2 bases, and 14 bases separated the two germline ends. The CDR3 loop spans 15 amino acids.

The rearrangement links TRBV28 to TRBJ1-2, with a weak D call TRBD1 (5 bases). The V gene's germline CDR1 is MDHEN and CDR2 SYDVKM. V lost 3 bases and J 6 bases, leaving 8 bases between the germline ends. The CDR3 is 12 residues long. In nucleotides, the CDR3 is TGTGCCAGCAGTTTTGGAGGGGATGGCTACACCTTC. Its translation: CASSFGGDGYTF.

Points on this clonotype: A much larger clone differs from this one at a single base, so this may be a read error. This sequence joins TRBV7-3 and TRBJ1-2; D remains unclear. Germline-derived CDR1 and CDR2 are SGHTA and FQGTGA. This CDR3 is 14 amino acids long. The CDR3 sequence: CASSLIGGDYCYTF. The CDR3 nucleotides read TGTGCCAGCAGCTTAATTGGCGGCGACTATTGCTACACCTTC.

The genes are TRBV11-3 and TRBJ2-3, with 11 positions matching TRBD2. The CDR3 length is 17 residues. Germline CDR1 reads SGHNT; CDR2 reads YENEEA. Trimming cost V 5 bases and J 5 bases; bases outside gene matches: 12. The CDR3 region is CASSPGVAGGPGDTQYF. The CDR3 nucleotides read TGTGCCAGCAGCCCGGGGGTAGCGGGAGGGCCGGGAGATACGCAGTATTTT. Using reference TRBV11-3 and TRBJ2-3 for the parts outside the CDR3, the full variable domain is EAGVVQSPRYKIIEKKQPVAFWCNPISGHNTLYWYLQNLGQGPELLIRYENEEAVDDSQLPKDRFSAERLKGVDSTLKIQPAELGDSAVYLCASSPGVAGGPGDTQYFGPGTRLTVL.

The chain uses TRBV29-1 and TRBJ2-7; 9 bases are a match to TRBD1. Germline-derived CDR1 and CDR2 are SQVTM and ANQGSEA. J gave up 11 bases and V 6 bases, and 8 bases lay outside the gene matches. The CDR3 loop spans 11 amino acids. CDR3 region: CSVQGQGSEYF. CDR3 nucleotides: TGCAGCGTCCAGGGACAGGGTTCGGAGTACTTC.

Only one count was recorded for this clonotype. The chain recombines TRBV6-5 with TRBJ2-1; possibly TRBD2 for D (5 bases). The CDR3 totals 14 residues. V was clipped by 6 bases and J by 4 bases, with 13 bases between them. CDR1 is MNHEY, CDR2 SVGAGI, per germline. The CDR3 DNA reads TGTGCCAGCAGGATCCGGGGTACTTACAATGAGCAGTTCTTC. It specifies CASRIRGTYNEQFF.

Of note for this clonotype: The germline gene is not matched at one end of the junction; a read error may be the cause. This chain links TRBV11-2 with TRBJ2-1, with D perhaps TRBD2 (5 bases). CDR1 and CDR2 (germline): SGHAT, FQNNGV. CDR3 size: 17 residues. The DNA of the CDR3 is TGTGCCAGCAGCTTAGCAGTAAGGAGGCCTTCGCGCAATGTGCAGTCCTTC. Translated, it gives CASSLAVRRPSRNVQSF.

This clonotype was found many times. The chain recombines TRBV12-3 or TRBV12-4 with TRBJ2-7; weak D call: TRBD1 (5 bases). The CDR3 has 15 residues. Trimming left V 1 base short and J 2 bases short, with 12 bases between. DNA of the CDR3: TGTGCCAGCAGTTTAGGGGCAGGGTACACCTACGAGCAGTACTTC. This gives the protein CASSLGAGYTYEQYF.

The V call is TRBV6-2 or TRBV6-3, the J call TRBJ2-2; D unclear. Germline CDR1 is MNHEY and CDR2 is SVGEGT. With 4 bases removed from V and 3 bases from J, the gap between germline ends came to 15 bases. CDR3 size: 16 residues. Here the CDR3 DNA reads TGTGCCAGCAGTTTGGCTCGGGCATTGTACACCGGGGAGCTGTTTTTT. This gives the protein CASSLARALYTGELFF.

Regarding this clonotype: The junction shows a germline mismatch at one end, possibly a read error. The rearrangement links TRBV11-3 to TRBJ2-1, with D perhaps TRBD2 (7 bases). From germline, CDR1 is SGHNT and CDR2 YENEEA. CDR3 size: 12 residues. The CDR3 DNA reads TGTGCCAGCAGCTCGAGGGGGGGTGAGCAGCTCTTC. Residues: CASSSRGGEQLF. The whole variable domain, remainder taken from reference TRBV11-3 and TRBJ2-1, is EAGVVQSPRYKIIEKKQPVAFWCNPISGHNTLYWYLQNLGQGPELLIRYENEEAVDDSQLPKDRFSAERLKGVDSTLKIQPAELGDSAVYLCASSSRGGEQLFGPGTRLTVL.

With respect to this clonotype: Lacking the conserved final phenylalanine or tryptophan, this CDR3 likely reflects a read error. This chain joins TRBV20-1 and TRBJ1-6; D possibly corresponds to TRBD1 (5 bases). CDR1 is DFQATT, CDR2 SNEGSKA, per germline (reference sequence). The CDR3 is 15 amino acids. The CDR3 sequence is CSARGRGSVNSPLHC. For the CDR3, the DNA is TGCAGTGCTAGAGGGCGGGGCTCCGTGAATTCGCCCCTCCACTGT.

The rearrangement links TRBV11-2 to TRBJ2-1; 7 bases fit TRBD1. The CDR3 runs 13 residues. V was pared by 3 bases and J by 5 bases, with 1 base of the junction left unmatched. CDR1 SGHAT and CDR2 FQNNGV come from the germline V gene. The CDR3 nucleotides are TGTGCCAGCAGCTTGACAGGGAACAATGAGCAGTTCTTC. Amino acids: CASSLTGNNEQFF.

This clonotype showed up many times. The chain employs TRBV25-1 and TRBJ1-2; 9 bases line up with TRBD1. Germline CDR1 reads MGHDK; CDR2 reads SYGVNS. The ends lost 4 bases at V and 3 bases at J; junction bases unmatched: 3. CDR3 size: 14 residues. CDR3 amino acids: CASSGRQGDYGYTF. The CDR3 DNA follows: TGTGCCAGCAGTGGCCGACAGGGGGACTATGGCTACACCTTC.

The genes are TRBV11-2 and TRBJ1-2; tentative D call: TRBD1 (6 bases). V lost 7 bases and J lost 8, with 17 bases in between. Germline V lookup: CDR1 SGHAT, CDR2 FQNNGV. The CDR3 covers 13 residues. CDR3 bases: TGTGCCAGCACCTCTCAGGGGCTGAACGGCTACACCTTC. This translates into CASTSQGLNGYTF.

This clonotype was detected a few times. The CDR3 does not close with the conserved phenylalanine or tryptophan, likely indicating a read error. The DNA is omitted, as the CDR3 cannot be located on it reliably, and the CDR3 follows TCRdb's listing. The CDR3 spells CASSQVTRVYSGANVPTL. J is TRBJ2-6 and V is TRBV4-2; the DNA was not compared with TRBD1, the D call given in the table. CDR1 is LGHNA, CDR2 YNFKEQ, per germline. 18 amino acids form the CDR3, both terminal residues included.

About this clonotype itself: The junction departs from germline at one end; a sequencing error may be responsible. The chain is built from TRBV4-1 and TRBJ2-7; D possibly corresponds to TRBD2 (6 bases). The CDR3 spans 14 residues. The germline CDR1 and CDR2 sequences are MGHRA and YSYEKL. The CDR3 loop reads CASSQAPEGHEQYF. CDR3 in DNA: TGCGCCAGTAGCCAAGCCCCGGAGGGCCACGAGCAGTACTTC.

The table lists this clonotype with a count of one. Mismatch with germline at one junction end may stem from a read error. This sequence joins TRBV29-1 and TRBJ2-1; weak D call: TRBD1 (5 bases). Germline V gives CDR1 SQVTM, CDR2 ANQGSEA. The CDR3 covers 14 residues. This CDR3 reads CSRWWGGSYNEQVF. For the CDR3, the DNA is TGCAGCAGGTGGTGGGGCGGCTCCTACAATGAGCAGGTCTTC.

This clonotype was detected only once. The junction differs from germline at one of its ends, possibly a read error. The rearrangement joins TRBV11-2 to TRBJ1-1, with TRBD1 as a possible D gene (6 bases). Germline CDR1 is SGHAT and CDR2 is FQNNGV. The CDR3 length is 16 residues. CDR3 amino acids: CASRAIPGVGNTEAFF. CDR3 DNA: TGTGCCAGCAGGGCTATTCCAGGGGTTGGGAACACCGAAGCTTTCTTC.

The CDR3 spells CSVEDLQRANNNEQFF. The CDR3 bases are TGCAGCGTTGAAGATCTTCAGCGGGCAAATAACAATGAGCAGTTCTTC. This sequence joins TRBV29-1 and TRBJ2-1; the D gene is possibly TRBD2 (6 bases). The V gene lost 0 bases and the J gene lost 5 bases, with 17 bases spanning the gap. The CDR3 is 16 amino acids. Germline-derived CDR1 and CDR2 are SQVTM and ANQGSEA.

About this clonotype itself: The junction departs from the called germline gene at one end, perhaps through a read error. This chain connects TRBV11-3 to TRBJ2-1; 9 bases map to TRBD2. The CDR3 sequence is 20 residues long. Per germline, CDR1 SGHNT and CDR2 YENEEA. The CDR3 sequence: CASSGGSSGISSGSYNEQFF. The CDR3, as DNA: TGCGCCAGCAGCGGAGGATCTAGCGGGATAAGTTCTGGATCCTACAATGAGCAGTTCTTC.